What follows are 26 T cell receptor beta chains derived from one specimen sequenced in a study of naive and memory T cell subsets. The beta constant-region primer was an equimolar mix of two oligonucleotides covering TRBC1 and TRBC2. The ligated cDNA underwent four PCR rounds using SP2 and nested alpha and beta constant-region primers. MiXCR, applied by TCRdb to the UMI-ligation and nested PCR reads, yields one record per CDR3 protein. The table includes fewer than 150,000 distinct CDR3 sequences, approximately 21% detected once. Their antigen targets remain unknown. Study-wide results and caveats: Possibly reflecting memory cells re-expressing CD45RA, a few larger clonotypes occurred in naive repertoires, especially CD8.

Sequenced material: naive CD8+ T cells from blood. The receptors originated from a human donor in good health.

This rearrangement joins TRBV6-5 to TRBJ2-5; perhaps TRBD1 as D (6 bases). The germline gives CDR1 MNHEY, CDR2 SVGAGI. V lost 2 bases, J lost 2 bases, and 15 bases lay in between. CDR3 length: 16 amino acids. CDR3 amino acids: CASSYQLAGVQETQYF. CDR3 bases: TGTGCCAGCAGTTACCAGTTAGCAGGGGTGCAAGAGACCCAGTACTTC.

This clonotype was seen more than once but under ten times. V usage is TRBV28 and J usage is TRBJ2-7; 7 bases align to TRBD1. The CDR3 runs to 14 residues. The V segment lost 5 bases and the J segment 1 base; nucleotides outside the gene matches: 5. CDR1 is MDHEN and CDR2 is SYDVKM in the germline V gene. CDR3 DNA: TGTGCCAGCAGTACAGGGGTAGGTTCCTACGAGCAGTACTTC. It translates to CASSTGVGSYEQYF.

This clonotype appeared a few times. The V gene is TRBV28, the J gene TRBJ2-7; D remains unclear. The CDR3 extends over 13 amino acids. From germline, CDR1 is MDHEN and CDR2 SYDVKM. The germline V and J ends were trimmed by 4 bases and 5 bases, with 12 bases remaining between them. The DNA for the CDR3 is TGTGCCAGCAGTTCTAGGGATTACAACGAGCAGTACTTC. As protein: CASSSRDYNEQYF.

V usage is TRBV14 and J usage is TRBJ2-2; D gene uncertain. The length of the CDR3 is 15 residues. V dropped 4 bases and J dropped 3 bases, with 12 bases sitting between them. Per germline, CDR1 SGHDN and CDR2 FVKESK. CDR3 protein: CASSLGRKYTGELFF. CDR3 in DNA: TGTGCCAGCAGCCTCGGCCGGAAATACACCGGGGAGCTGTTTTTT.

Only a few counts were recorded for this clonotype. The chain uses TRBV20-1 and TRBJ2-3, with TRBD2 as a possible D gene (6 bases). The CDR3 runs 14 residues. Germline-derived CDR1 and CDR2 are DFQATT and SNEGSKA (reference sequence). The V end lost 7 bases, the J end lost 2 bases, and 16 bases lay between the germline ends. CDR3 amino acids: CSGTSWRDTDTQYF. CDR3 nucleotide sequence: TGCAGTGGTACTAGTTGGCGGGACACAGATACGCAGTATTTT.

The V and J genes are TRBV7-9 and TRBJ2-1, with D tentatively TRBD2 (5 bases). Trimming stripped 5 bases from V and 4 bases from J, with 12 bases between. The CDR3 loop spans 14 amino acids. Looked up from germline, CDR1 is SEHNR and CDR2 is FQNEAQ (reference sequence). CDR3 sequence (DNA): TGTGCCAGCAGCCCCTCCGGGAATTACAATGAGCAGTTCTTC. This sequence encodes CASSPSGNYNEQFF.

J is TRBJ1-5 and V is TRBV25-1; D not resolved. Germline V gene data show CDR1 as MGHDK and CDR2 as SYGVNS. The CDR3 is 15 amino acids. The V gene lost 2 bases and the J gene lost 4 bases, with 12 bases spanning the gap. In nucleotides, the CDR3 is TGTGCCAGCAGTGAAGGTATGGACGGGAATCAGCCCCAGCATTTT. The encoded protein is CASSEGMDGNQPQHF.

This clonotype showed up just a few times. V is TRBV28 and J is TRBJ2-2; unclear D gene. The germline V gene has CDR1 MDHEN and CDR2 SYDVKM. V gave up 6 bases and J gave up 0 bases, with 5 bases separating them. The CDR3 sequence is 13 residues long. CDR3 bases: TGTGCCAGCAGCTTGTCGAACACCGGGGAGCTGTTTTTT. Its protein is CASSLSNTGELFF. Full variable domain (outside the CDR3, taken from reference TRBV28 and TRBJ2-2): DVKVTQSSRYLVKRTGEKVFLECVQDMDHENMFWYRQDPGLGLRLIYFSYDVKMKEKGDIPEGYSVSREKKERFSLILESASTNQTSMYLCASSLSNTGELFFGEGSRLTVL.

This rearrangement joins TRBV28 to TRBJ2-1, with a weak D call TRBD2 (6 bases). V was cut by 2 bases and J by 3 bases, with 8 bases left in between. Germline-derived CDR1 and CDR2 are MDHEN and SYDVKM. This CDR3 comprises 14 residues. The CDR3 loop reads CASSLMGGYNEQFF. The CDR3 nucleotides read TGTGCCAGCAGTTTAATGGGAGGCTACAATGAGCAGTTCTTC.

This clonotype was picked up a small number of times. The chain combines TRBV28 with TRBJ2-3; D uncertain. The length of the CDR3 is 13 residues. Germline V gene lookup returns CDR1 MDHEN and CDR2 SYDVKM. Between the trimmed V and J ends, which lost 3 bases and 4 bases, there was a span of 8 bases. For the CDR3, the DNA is TGTGCCAGCAGTTTGTCTAGGTCAGATACGCAGTATTTT. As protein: CASSLSRSDTQYF.

The CDR3 sequence is CASSLSGLAGVYEQFF. In DNA form, the CDR3 reads TGTGCCAGCAGTTTGTCGGGACTAGCGGGAGTATATGAGCAGTTCTTC. The chain recombines TRBV27 with TRBJ2-1, with TRBD2 matching over 14 bases. The CDR3 runs 16 residues. V lost 3 bases to trimming and J lost 8 bases; unmatched junction nucleotides: 6. Germline CDR1 and CDR2: MNHEY and SMNVEV (reference sequence).

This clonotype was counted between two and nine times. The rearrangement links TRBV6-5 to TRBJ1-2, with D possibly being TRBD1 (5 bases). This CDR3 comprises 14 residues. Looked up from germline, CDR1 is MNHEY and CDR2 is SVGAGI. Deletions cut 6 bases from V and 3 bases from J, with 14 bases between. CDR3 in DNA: TGTGCCAGCAGAAGCACGACAGAATACTATGGCTACACCTTC. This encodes CASRSTTEYYGYTF.

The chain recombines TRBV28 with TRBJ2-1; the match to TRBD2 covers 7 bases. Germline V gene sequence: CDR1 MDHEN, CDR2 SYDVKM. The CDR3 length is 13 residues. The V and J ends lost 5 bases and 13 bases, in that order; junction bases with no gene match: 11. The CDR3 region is CASSNLDGGEQFF. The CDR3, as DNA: TGTGCCAGCAGTAACTTAGATGGGGGGGAACAGTTCTTC.

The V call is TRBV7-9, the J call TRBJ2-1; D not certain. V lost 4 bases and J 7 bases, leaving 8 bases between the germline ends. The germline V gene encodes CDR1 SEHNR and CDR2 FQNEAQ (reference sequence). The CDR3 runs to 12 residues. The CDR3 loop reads CASSSFGNEQFF. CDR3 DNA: TGTGCCAGCAGCTCGTTCGGGAATGAGCAGTTCTTC.

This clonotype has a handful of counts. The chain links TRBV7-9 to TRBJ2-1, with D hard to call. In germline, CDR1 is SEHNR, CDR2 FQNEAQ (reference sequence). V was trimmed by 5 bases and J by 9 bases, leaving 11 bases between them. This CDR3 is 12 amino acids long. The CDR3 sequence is CASSASVFEQFF. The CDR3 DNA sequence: TGTGCCAGCAGCGCTTCGGTATTTGAGCAGTTCTTC.

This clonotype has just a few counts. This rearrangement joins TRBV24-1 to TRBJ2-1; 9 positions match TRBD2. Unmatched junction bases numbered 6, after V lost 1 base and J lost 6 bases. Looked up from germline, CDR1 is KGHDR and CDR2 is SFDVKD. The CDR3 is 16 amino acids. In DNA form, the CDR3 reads TGTGCCACCAGTGATTTTGGGCTAGCGGGAACCAATGAGCAGTTCTTC. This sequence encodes CATSDFGLAGTNEQFF.

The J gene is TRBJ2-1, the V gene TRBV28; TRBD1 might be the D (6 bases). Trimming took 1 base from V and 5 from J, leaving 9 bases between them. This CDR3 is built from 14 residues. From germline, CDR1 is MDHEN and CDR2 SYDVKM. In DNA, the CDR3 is TGTGCCAGCAGTTTATTAGGGGGAAACAATGAGCAGTTCTTC. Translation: CASSLLGGNNEQFF.

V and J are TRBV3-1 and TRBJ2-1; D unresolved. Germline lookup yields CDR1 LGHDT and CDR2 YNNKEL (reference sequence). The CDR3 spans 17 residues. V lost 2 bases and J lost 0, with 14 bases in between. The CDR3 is CASSQKWRPSSYNEQFF. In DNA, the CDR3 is TGTGCCAGCAGCCAAAAATGGCGGCCGAGCTCCTACAATGAGCAGTTCTTC.

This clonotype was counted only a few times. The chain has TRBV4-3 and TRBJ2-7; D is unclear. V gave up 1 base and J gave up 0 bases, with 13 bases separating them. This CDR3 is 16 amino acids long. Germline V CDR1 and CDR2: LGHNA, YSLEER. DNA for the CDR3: TGCGCCAGCAGCCAAGTCTTAATACCTAGCTCCTACGAGCAGTACTTC. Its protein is CASSQVLIPSSYEQYF.

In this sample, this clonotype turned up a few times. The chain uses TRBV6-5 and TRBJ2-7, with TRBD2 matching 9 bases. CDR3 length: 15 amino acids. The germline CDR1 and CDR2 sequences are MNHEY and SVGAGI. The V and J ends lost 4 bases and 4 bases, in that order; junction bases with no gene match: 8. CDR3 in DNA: TGTGCCAGCAGTTTCTCCGGGACTAGCTGGTACGAGCAGTACTTC. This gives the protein CASSFSGTSWYEQYF.

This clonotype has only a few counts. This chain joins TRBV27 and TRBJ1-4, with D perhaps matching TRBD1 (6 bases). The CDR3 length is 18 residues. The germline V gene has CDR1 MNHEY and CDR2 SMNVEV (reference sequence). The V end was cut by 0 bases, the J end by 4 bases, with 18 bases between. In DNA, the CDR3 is TGTGCCAGCAGTTTATCCCCAACATCAGGGGTGGATAATGAAAAACTGTTTTTT. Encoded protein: CASSLSPTSGVDNEKLFF.

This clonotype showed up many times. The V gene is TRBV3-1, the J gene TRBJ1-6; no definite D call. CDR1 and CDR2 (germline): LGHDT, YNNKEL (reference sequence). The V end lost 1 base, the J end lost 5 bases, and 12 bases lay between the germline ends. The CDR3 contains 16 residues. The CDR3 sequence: CASSQGAGRNNSPLHF. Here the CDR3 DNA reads TGTGCCAGCAGCCAAGGGGCTGGCAGGAATAATTCACCCCTCCACTTT.

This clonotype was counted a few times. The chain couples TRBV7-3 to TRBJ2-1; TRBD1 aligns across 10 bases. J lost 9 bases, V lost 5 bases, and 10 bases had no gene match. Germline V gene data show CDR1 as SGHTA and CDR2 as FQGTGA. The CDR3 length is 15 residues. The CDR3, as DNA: TGTGCCAGCAGCCCCACCGGGACAGGGGATGTTGAGCAGTTCTTC. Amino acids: CASSPTGTGDVEQFF.

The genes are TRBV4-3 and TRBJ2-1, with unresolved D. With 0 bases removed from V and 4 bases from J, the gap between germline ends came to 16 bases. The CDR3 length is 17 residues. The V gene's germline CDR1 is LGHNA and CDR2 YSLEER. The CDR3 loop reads CASSQDPAGGGYNEQFF. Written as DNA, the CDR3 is TGCGCCAGCAGCCAAGATCCCGCCGGCGGCGGATACAATGAGCAGTTCTTC.

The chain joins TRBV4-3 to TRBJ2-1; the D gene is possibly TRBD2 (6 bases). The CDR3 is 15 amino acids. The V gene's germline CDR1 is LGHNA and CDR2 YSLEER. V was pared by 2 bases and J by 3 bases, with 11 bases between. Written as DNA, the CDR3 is TGCGCCAGCAGCCAAATACGGGACTTCTACAATGAGCAGTTCTTC. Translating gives CASSQIRDFYNEQFF.

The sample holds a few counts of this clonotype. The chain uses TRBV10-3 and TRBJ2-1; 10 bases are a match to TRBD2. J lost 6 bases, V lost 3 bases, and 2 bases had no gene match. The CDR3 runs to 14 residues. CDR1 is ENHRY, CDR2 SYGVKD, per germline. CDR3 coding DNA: TGTGCCATCAGTGATAGGACTAGCGGCAATGAGCAGTTCTTC. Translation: CAISDRTSGNEQFF.